This is a list of T cell receptor beta chains from one sample in a study of cytomegalovirus exposure and HLA in healthy donors. Sequencing was performed with immunoSEQ multiplex PCR; in TCRdb, only in-frame clones are kept and a portion is missing. The table lists approximately 150,000 clones, roughly 82% of them singletons. The sample was PBMCs. The receptors stem from a man between 18 and 35 years old in good health and CMV-seropositive. Each CDR3 is given with its conserved first and last residue. D genes are given only for firm matches. Size is stated for part of the rows, as once, few or many counts, or as a class when the clone is expanded.

d_call	v_call	j_call	clone_size	cdr3_aa	cdr3_nt
TRBD1	TRBV27	TRBJ2-1	once	CASSRTPGTGNHEQFF	TGTGCCAGCAGCCGAACACCCGGGACAGGGAATCATGAGCAGTTCTTC
TRBD2	TRBV18	TRBJ2-7	NA	CASSFSGRASYEQYF	TGTGCCAGCTCATTTAGCGGGAGGGCCTCCTACGAGCAGTACTTC
NA	TRBV5-1	TRBJ2-7	NA	CASSLASTPHEQYF	TGCGCCAGCAGCTTGGCATCTACTCCCCACGAGCAGTACTTC
TRBD1	TRBV5-1	TRBJ1-1	NA	CASSLVTGGYNTEAFF	TGCGCCAGCAGCTTGGTAACAGGGGGCTACAACACTGAAGCTTTCTTT
NA	TRBV2	TRBJ2-3	NA	CASSDDGGGTDTQYF	TGTGCCAGCAGTGACGACGGGGGAGGCACAGATACGCAGTATTTT
NA	TRBV10-1	TRBJ2-7	NA	CASSEPGGGRPTF	TGCGCCAGCAGTGAGCCGGGTGGAGGGAGACCCACCTTC
TRBD1	TRBV28	TRBJ1-1	NA	CASSLAGGWATEAFF	TGTGCCAGCAGCCTCGCAGGGGGCTGGGCGACTGAAGCTTTCTTT
NA	TRBV28	TRBJ2-7	few	CASSPGGSYEQYF	TGTGCCAGCAGCCCCGGGGGCTCCTACGAGCAGTACTTC
NA	TRBV6-4	TRBJ1-1	NA	CANLPSRVAFF	TGTGCCAACCTGCCATCGAGGGTAGCTTTCTTT
TRBD2	TRBV14	TRBJ2-7	NA	CASSQVLAGAYEQYF	TGTGCCAGCAGCCAAGTCCTAGCGGGAGCCTACGAGCAGTACTTC
TRBD1	TRBV30	TRBJ2-2	NA	CAWPGQGNTGELFF	TGTGCCTGGCCGGGACAGGGGAACACCGGGGAGCTGTTTTTT
NA	TRBV5-1	TRBJ2-1	once	CASSQDSYYNEQFF	TGCGCCAGCAGCCAGGACAGCTATTACAATGAGCAGTTCTTC
NA	TRBV9	TRBJ2-5	NA	CASSVGGGIGETQYF	TGTGCCAGCAGCGTGGGTGGGGGGATTGGTGAGACCCAGTACTTC
NA	TRBV27	TRBJ2-3	few	CASSSHGGTQYF	TGTGCCAGCAGTTCCCATGGGGGGACGCAGTATTTT
NA	TRBV29-1	TRBJ2-7	few	CSVEDPQFYEQYF	TGCAGCGTTGAAGACCCTCAGTTCTACGAGCAGTACTTC
TRBD1	TRBV28	TRBJ2-7	once	CASTTGEHYEQYF	TGTGCCAGCACTACAGGGGAGCACTACGAGCAGTACTTC
NA	TRBV5-1	TRBJ2-7	once	CASSLAETVAYEQYF	TGCGCTAGCAGCTTGGCCGAGACAGTGGCCTACGAGCAGTACTTC
NA	TRBV14	TRBJ2-2	NA	CASSHVSTGELFF	TGTGCCAGCAGCCACGTGAGCACCGGGGAGCTGTTTTTT
TRBD1	TRBV28	TRBJ2-7	NA	CASRPGQGSYEQYF	TGTGCCAGCAGACCGGGACAGGGCAGCTACGAGCAGTACTTC
TRBD2	TRBV6-5	TRBJ2-3	NA	CATNRGGGADTQYF	TGTGCCACTAATCGGGGCGGGGGGGCAGATACGCAGTATTTT
TRBD2	TRBV12-5	TRBJ2-3	NA	CASGLVAGGRTDTQYF	TGTGCTAGTGGTTTGGTTGCGGGAGGGCGCACAGATACGCAGTATTTT
NA	TRBV1	TRBJ2-5	NA	CTSSQVRSGETQYF	TGCACCAGCAGCCAAGTAAGGAGCGGCGAGACCCAGTACTTC
NA	TRBV19	TRBJ1-1	NA	CASSINRGSTEAFF	TGTGCCAGTAGTATAAACCGGGGAAGCACTGAAGCTTTCTTT
TRBD1	TRBV11-2	TRBJ2-5	NA	CASSHTGTGGTETQYF	TGTGCCAGCAGCCACACCGGGACAGGGGGCACAGAGACCCAGTACTTC
TRBD1	TRBV19	TRBJ1-2	NA	CASSPGQGIDYGYTF	TGTGCCAGTAGTCCTGGACAGGGGATTGACTATGGCTACACCTTC
NA	TRBV21-1	TRBJ2-7	NA	CASSRRTNQSSF	TGTGCCAGCAGCAGACGGACTAATCAAAGCTCGTTC
NA	TRBV5-1	TRBJ2-6	NA	CASSTARGSSGANVLTF	TGCGCCAGCAGCACCGCTCGGGGGAGCTCTGGGGCCAACGTCCTGACTTTC
NA	TRBV7-9	TRBJ1-3	NA	CASSLVTGPSGNTIYF	TGTGCCAGCAGCTTAGTGACAGGTCCCTCTGGAAACACCATATATTTT
NA	TRBV12-1	TRBJ1-1	NA	CASSFVGGQDTEAFF	TGTGCCAGCAGCTTTGTCGGGGGGCAGGACACTGAAGCTTTCTTT
TRBD1	TRBV9	TRBJ2-5	NA	CASSAGTTLWPGGIETQYF	TGTGCCAGCAGCGCCGGGACAACCTTGTGGCCAGGGGGTATAGAGACCCAGTACTTC
NA	TRBV25-1	TRBJ2-5	once	CASSVGGKETQYF	TGTGCCAGCAGTGTCGGGGGTAAAGAGACCCAGTACTTC
TRBD2	TRBV30	TRBJ2-7	NA	CASGGDVRSSYEQYF	TGTGCCTCGGGGGGGGACGTCCGGAGCTCCTACGAGCAGTACTTC
TRBD1	TRBV5-6	TRBJ1-4	few	CASSLLGQSNEKLFF	TGTGCCAGCAGCTTATTGGGACAGAGTAATGAAAAACTGTTTTTT
TRBD2	TRBV11-2	TRBJ2-1	NA	CASSSLSSGRRYNEQFF	TGTGCCAGCAGCTCGTTGTCTAGCGGGAGGCGTTACAATGAGCAGTTCTTC
NA	TRBV27	TRBJ2-7	NA	CASSLYTGASYEQYF	TGTGCCAGCAGTTTGTATACGGGAGCCTCCTACGAGCAGTACTTC
NA	TRBV7-8	TRBJ1-1	NA	CASSLATFTGEEAFF	TGTGCCAGCAGCTTAGCAACATTCACTGGGGAGGAAGCTTTCTTT
NA	TRBV5-1	TRBJ2-1	NA	CASSIEPPGPSQEQFF	TGCGCCAGCAGCATCGAACCCCCGGGCCCTAGCCAAGAGCAGTTCTTC
TRBD1	TRBV29-1	TRBJ2-7	NA	CSALSPPGQGSYEQYF	TGCAGCGCCCTGAGCCCGCCGGGACAGGGAAGCTACGAGCAGTACTTC
TRBD1	TRBV4-1	TRBJ2-2	NA	CASSQEGQAFYGELFF	TGCGCCAGCAGCCAAGAGGGACAGGCCTTCTACGGGGAGCTGTTTTTT
TRBD1	TRBV12-5	TRBJ1-2	NA	CASGLGWGQDPGGYTF	TGTGCTAGTGGTTTGGGTTGGGGACAGGATCCTGGAGGCTACACCTTC
TRBD1	TRBV27	TRBJ2-5	few	CASSLTGLETQYF	TGTGCCAGCAGTTTGACAGGGTTAGAGACCCAGTACTTC
TRBD1	TRBV7-3	TRBJ1-2	NA	CASSLTATGGDYGYTF	TGTGCCAGCAGCTTAACGGCGACAGGGGGCGACTACGGCTACACCTTC
NA	TRBV27	TRBJ2-7	NA	CASSPTGYEQYF	TGTGCCAGCAGCCCGACAGGCTACGAGCAGTACTTC
NA	TRBV5-8	TRBJ1-1	few	CASSLAQGPTEAFF	TGTGCCAGCAGCTTGGCCCAGGGGCCCACTGAAGCTTTCTTT
NA	TRBV11-2	TRBJ1-2	NA	CASSLDLGGTGYTF	TGTGCCAGCAGCTTAGATCTAGGAGGGACGGGCTACACCTTC
NA	TRBV18	TRBJ2-7	few	CASSPTAYEQYF	TGTGCCAGCTCACCGACAGCCTACGAGCAGTACTTC
TRBD1	TRBV6-5	TRBJ1-2	NA	CASVGDRGGYTF	TGTGCCAGCGTCGGGGACAGGGGTGGCTACACCTTC
NA	TRBV9	TRBJ1-5	few	CASSPRVSNQPQHF	TGTGCCAGCAGCCCCAGGGTTAGCAATCAGCCCCAGCATTTT